This T cell receptor (beta chain) derives from a study of cytomegalovirus exposure and HLA in healthy donors. Study-wide results and caveats: Sequences of the TCR beta chain were said to predict the HLA-A and HLA-B alleles of most subjects accurately. Earlier analysis yielded a pattern in which most TCR beta V segments were productive about 90% or about 30% of the time. For cytomegalovirus status, the classifier reportedly gave diagnoses with high specificity and sensitivity.

About this clone itself: The antigen is not known.

The CDR3 spans 15 residues. Germline-derived CDR1 and CDR2 are MNHEY and SVGAGI. The V segment lost 4 bases and the J segment 0 bases; nucleotides outside the gene matches: 3. Those who donated were healthy bone marrow donors. In the PCR, 60 Vbeta and 13 Jbeta primers were used. The assay was immunoSEQ multiplex PCR, and TCRdb's table has in-frame clones only and misses some. The repertoire holds 100,000 to 150,000 clones, with roughly 10% as singletons. The chain employs TRBV6-5 and TRBJ2-7; TRBD2 matches 10 bases. This sequence originates from a woman aged 18 to 35 in good health and CMV-seropositive. What was sequenced was PBMCs. For the CDR3, the DNA is TGTGCCAGCAGTTTTACTAGCGGGGACTCCTACGAGCAGTACTTC. This translates into CASSFTSGDSYEQYF.